The next 5 T cell receptor beta chains were all read from a single sample in a study of T cell repertoires in cytomegalovirus infection. Via MiXCR, TCRdb re-called the reads, giving one row per CDR3 protein. Altogether just over 450,000 distinct CDR3 sequences are present, about two fifths being singletons, with the ten largest covering about 45%. Their antigens remain unidentified. The source material was cultured PBMCs, sampled from culture after CMV antigen stimulation. The receptors stem from a human donor in good health (CMV status not recorded). Some clones in this sample may be carry-over from other donors' samples.

V usage is TRBV20-1 and J usage is TRBJ2-2; tentatively, D is TRBD1 or TRBD2 (5 bases each). V was trimmed by 5 bases and J by 8 bases, leaving 9 bases between them. The length of the CDR3 is 11 residues. CDR1 is DFQATT and CDR2 is SNEGSKA in the germline V gene (reference sequence). CDR3 protein: CSALGEGELFF. The CDR3 DNA reads as TGCAGTGCTTTAGGGGAGGGGGAGCTGTTTTTT.

This clonotype was counted once. This sequence joins TRBV6-5 and TRBJ1-6, with D maybe TRBD1 (5 bases). V gave up 5 bases and J gave up 8 bases, with 16 bases separating them. Germline CDR1 reads MNHEY; CDR2 reads SVGAGI. There are 15 residues in the CDR3. CDR3 DNA sequence: TGTGCCAGCAGTCCCGGGACGTCCTTTTATTCACCCCTCCACTTT. The encoded protein is CASSPGTSFYSPLHF.

The genes are TRBV4-1 and TRBJ2-3; D not certain. Germline CDR1 and CDR2: MGHRA and YSYEKL. V lost 0 bases and J lost 5, with 12 bases in between. CDR3 length equals 15 residues. The CDR3 protein is CASSQDSAAGDTQYF. CDR3 DNA: TGCGCCAGCAGCCAAGATTCCGCGGCCGGAGATACGCAGTATTTT.

This clonotype was recorded a few times. The chain is built from TRBV11-2 and TRBJ2-3; TRBD2 agrees at 11 bases. V shed 5 bases and J 4 bases; nucleotides not matched to a gene: 5. This CDR3 has 15 amino acids. The germline V gene encodes CDR1 SGHAT and CDR2 FQNNGV. CDR3 residues: CASSLLAGGSDTQYF. DNA for the CDR3: TGTGCCAGCAGCCTATTAGCGGGGGGGTCAGATACGCAGTATTTT.

The rearrangement links TRBV7-2 to TRBJ1-2, with a tentative D call TRBD1 (5 bases). Germline CDR1 and CDR2: SGHTA and FQGNSA. V lost 3 bases and J lost 5, with 13 bases in between. The CDR3 extends over 14 amino acids. CDR3 residues: CASSFRAGPYGYTF. For the CDR3, the DNA is TGTGCCAGCAGCTTTCGGGCGGGGCCTTATGGCTACACCTTC.